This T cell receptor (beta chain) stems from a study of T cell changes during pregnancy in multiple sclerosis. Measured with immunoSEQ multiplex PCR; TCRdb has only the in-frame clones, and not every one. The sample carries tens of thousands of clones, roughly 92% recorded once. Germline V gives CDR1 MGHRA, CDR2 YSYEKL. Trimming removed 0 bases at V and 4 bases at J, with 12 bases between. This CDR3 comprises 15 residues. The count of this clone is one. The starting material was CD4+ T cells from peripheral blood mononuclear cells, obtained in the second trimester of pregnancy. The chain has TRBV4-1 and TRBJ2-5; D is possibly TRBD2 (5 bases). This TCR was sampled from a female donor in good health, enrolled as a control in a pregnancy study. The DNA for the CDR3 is TGCGCCAGCAGCCAAGACCTACTAGGGCCAGAGACCCAGTACTTC. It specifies CASSQDLLGPETQYF.